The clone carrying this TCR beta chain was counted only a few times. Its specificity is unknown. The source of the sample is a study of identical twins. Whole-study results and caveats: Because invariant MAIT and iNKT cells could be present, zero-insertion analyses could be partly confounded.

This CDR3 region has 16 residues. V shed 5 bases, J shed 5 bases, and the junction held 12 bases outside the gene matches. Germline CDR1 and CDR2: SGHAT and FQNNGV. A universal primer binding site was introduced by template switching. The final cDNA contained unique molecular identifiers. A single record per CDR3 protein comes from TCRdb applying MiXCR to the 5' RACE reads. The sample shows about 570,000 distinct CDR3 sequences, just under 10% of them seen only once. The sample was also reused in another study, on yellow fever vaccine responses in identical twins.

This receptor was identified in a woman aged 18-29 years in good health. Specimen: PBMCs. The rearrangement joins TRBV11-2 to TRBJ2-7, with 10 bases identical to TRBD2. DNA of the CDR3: TGTGCCAGCAGCCATCACCTTCTAGCGGGAGTTGACGAGCAGTACTTC. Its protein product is CASSHHLLAGVDEQYF.